This T cell receptor beta chain was found in a study of blood T cell repertoires in COVID-19. Study-level information: Collection of acute and convalescent COVID-19 samples took place in the United States, Italy and Spain.

This CDR3 region has 16 residues. Germline V CDR1 and CDR2: SGHNT, YYREEE (reference sequence). V shed 3 bases and J 3 bases; nucleotides not matched to a gene: 7. Libraries were prepared by immunoSEQ multiplex PCR; TCRdb keeps only in-frame clonotypes and omits some of them. The data contain roughly 140,000 clones, approximately 78% of them singletons. This TCR was sampled from a woman of 80 years or more with acute or convalescent COVID-19. Sequenced material: peripheral blood. The rearrangement uses TRBV5-4 and TRBJ2-3; 10 bases agree with TRBD1. The CDR3 DNA is TGTGCCAGCAGCTCGAGACAGGGGGCGAAAACAGATACGCAGTATTTT. Its protein is CASSSRQGAKTDTQYF.